This T cell receptor beta chain was found in a study of cytomegalovirus exposure and HLA in healthy donors. PCR was performed using 60 Vbeta and 13 Jbeta primers. TCRdb keeps only in-frame clones here, not all; method: immunoSEQ multiplex PCR. The table shows approximately 150,000 clones, with approximately 80% occurring only once. What was sequenced was PBMCs. The clonotype was recovered from a man aged 30 to 39 in good health and CMV-seropositive.

The CDR3 DNA reads as TGTGCCAGCAGCACTCCTGAACGACTCGATTACGAGCAGTACTTC. Its translation is CASSTPERLDYEQYF. The rearrangement uses TRBV6-6 and TRBJ2-7; D is ambiguous. CDR3 length: 15 residues. The V gene lost 6 bases and the J gene lost 4 bases, with 19 bases spanning the gap. Germline-derived CDR1 and CDR2 are MNHNY and SVGAGI (reference sequence).